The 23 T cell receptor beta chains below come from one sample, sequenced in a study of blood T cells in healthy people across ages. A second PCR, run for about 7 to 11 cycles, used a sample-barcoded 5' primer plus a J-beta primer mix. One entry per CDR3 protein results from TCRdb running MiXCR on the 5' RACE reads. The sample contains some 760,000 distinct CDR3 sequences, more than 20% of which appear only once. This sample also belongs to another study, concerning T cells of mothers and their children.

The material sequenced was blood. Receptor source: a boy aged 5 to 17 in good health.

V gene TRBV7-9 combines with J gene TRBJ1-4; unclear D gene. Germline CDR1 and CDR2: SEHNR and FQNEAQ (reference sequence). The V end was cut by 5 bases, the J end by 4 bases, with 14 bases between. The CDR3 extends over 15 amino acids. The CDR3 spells CASSPLQQNNEKLFF. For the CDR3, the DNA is TGTGCCAGCAGCCCCCTTCAGCAGAATAATGAAAAACTGTTTTTT.

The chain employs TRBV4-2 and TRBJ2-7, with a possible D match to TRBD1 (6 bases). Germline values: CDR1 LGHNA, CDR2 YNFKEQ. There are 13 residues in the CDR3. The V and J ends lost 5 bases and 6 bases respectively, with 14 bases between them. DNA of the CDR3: TGTGCCAGCAGCTACAGACAGGCTGGCGAGCAGTACTTC. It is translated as CASSYRQAGEQYF.

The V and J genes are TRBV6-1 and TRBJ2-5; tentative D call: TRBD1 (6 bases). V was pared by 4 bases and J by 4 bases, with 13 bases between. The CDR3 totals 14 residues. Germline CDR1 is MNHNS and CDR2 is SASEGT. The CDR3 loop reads CASSGQGLVETQYF. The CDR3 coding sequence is TGTGCCAGCAGTGGGCAGGGGCTTGTAGAGACCCAGTACTTC.

DNA of the CDR3: TGCAGCGTGCACAGGGAAGCAGATACGCAGTATTTT. Translated, it gives CSVHREADTQYF. This chain uses TRBV29-1 with TRBJ2-3, with D tentatively TRBD1 (6 bases). Deletions cut 6 bases from V and 4 bases from J, with 11 bases between. Per germline, CDR1 SQVTM and CDR2 ANQGSEA. The CDR3 runs to 12 residues.

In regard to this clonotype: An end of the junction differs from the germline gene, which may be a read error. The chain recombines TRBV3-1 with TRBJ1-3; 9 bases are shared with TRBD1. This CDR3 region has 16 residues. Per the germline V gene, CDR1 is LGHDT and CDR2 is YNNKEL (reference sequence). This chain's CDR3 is CASSRRTGGSGDTIYF. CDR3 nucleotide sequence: TGTGCCAGCAGCCGGCGTACAGGGGGCTCTGGAGACACCATATATTTT.

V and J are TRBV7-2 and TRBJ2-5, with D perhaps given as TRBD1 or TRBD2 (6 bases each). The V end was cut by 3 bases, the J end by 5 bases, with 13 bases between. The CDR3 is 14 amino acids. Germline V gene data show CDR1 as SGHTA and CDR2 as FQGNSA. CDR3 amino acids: CASSFDQGRETQYF. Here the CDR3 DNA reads TGTGCCAGCAGCTTCGACCAGGGGAGGGAGACCCAGTACTTC.

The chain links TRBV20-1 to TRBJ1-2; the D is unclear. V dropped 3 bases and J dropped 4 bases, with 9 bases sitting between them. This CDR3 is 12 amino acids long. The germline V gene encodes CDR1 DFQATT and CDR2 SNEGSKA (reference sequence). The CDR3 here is CSARARPYGYTF. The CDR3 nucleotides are TGCAGTGCTAGGGCACGGCCCTATGGCTACACCTTC.

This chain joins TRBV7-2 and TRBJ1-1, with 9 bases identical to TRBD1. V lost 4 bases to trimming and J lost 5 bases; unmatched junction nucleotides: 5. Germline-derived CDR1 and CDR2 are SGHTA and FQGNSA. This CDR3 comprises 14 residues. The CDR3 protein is CASSWGTGRTEAFF. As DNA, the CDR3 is TGTGCCAGCAGCTGGGGGACAGGGAGGACTGAAGCTTTCTTT.

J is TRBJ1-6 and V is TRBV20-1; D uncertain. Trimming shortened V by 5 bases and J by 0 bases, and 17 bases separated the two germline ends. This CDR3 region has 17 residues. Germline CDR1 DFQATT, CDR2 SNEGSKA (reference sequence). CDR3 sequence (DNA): TGCAGTGCTTCCAGTGGGGTTTTCAGCTCCTATAATTCACCCCTCCACTTT. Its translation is CSASSGVFSSYNSPLHF.

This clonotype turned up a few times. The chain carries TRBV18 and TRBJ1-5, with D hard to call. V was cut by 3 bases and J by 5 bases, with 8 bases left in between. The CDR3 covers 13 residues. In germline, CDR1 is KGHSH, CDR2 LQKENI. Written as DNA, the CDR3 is TGTGCCAGCTCACCTTCGGCCGATCAGCCCCAGCATTTT. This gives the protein CASSPSADQPQHF.

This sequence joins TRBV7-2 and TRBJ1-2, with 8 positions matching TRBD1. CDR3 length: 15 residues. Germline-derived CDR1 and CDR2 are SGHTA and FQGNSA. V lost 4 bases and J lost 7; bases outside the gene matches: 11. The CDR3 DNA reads TGTGCCAGCAGCTCCTCCCGGACAGGGTCGAGTGGCTACACCTTC. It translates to CASSSSRTGSSGYTF. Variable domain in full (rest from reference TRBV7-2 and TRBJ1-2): GAGVSQSPSNKVTEKGKDVELRCDPISGHTALYWYRQSLGQGLEFLIYFQGNSAPDKSGLPSDRFSAERTGGSVSTLTIQRTQQEDSAVYLCASSSSRTGSSGYTFGSGTRLTVV.

The CDR3 DNA is TGTGCCAGCAGTTCCCTACGGGACAGGGAAGACTACGAGCAGTACTTC. It is translated as CASSSLRDREDYEQYF. The chain combines TRBV28 with TRBJ2-7, with 9 positions matching TRBD1. Germline V CDR1 and CDR2: MDHEN, SYDVKM. The CDR3 has 16 amino acids. The V gene end was trimmed by 4 bases and the J gene end by 3 bases; junction bases not matched to a gene: 10.

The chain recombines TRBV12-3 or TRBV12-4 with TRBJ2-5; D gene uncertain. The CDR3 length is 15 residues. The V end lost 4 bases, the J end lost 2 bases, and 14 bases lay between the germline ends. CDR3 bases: TGTGCCAGCAGTTCGGATATTCAGGCTCAAGAGACCCAGTACTTC. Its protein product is CASSSDIQAQETQYF.

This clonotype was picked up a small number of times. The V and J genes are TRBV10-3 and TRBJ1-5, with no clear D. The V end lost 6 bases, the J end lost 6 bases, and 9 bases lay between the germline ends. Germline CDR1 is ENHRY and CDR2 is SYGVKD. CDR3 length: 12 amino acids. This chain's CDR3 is CAISQASQPQHF. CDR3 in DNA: TGTGCCATCAGCCAGGCGAGTCAGCCCCAGCATTTT.

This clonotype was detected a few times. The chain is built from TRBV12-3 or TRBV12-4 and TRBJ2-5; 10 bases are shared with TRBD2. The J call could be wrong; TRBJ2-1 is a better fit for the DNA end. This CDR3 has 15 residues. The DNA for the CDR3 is TGTGCCAGCAGGTTAACTAGCGGGACTGGCAATGAGCAGTTCTTC. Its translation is CASRLTSGTGNEQFF.

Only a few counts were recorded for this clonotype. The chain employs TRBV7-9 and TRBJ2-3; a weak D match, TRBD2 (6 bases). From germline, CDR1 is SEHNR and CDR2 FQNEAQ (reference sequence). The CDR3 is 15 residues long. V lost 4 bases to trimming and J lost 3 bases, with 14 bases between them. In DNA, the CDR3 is TGTGCCAGCAGCTCAACCGGGACTCCAACAGATACGCAGTATTTT. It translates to CASSSTGTPTDTQYF. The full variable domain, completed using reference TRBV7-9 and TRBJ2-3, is DTGVSQNPRHKITKRGQNVTFRCDPISEHNRLYWYRQTLGQGPEFLTYFQNEAQLEKSRLLSDRFSAERPKGSFSTLEIQRTEQGDSAMYLCASSSTGTPTDTQYFGPGTRLTVL.

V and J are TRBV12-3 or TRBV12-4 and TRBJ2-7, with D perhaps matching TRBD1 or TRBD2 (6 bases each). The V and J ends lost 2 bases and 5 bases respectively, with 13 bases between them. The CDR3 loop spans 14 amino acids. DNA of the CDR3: TGTGCCAGCAGTTTACGGCCGGGGGCCGACGAGCAGTACTTC. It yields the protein CASSLRPGADEQYF.

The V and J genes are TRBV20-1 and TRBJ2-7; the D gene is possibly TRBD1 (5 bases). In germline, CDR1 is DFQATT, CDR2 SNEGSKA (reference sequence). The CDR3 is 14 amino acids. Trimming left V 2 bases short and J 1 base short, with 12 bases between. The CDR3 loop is CSARIGAGSYEQYF. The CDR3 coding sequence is TGCAGTGCTAGAATTGGGGCAGGGTCCTACGAGCAGTACTTC.

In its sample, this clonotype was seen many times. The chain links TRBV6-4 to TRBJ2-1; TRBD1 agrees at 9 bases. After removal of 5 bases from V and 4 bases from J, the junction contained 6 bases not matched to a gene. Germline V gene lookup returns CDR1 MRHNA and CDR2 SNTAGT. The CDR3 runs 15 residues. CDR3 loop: CASSPGTGSYNEQFF. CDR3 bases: TGTGCCAGCAGTCCCGGGACAGGGTCTTACAATGAGCAGTTCTTC.

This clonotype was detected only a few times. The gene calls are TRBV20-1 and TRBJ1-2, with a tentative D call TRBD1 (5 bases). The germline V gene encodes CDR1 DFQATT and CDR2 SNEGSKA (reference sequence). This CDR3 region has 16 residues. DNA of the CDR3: TGCAGACCCAGGCCGATCAGGCCGGGGACCAACTATGGCTACACCTTC. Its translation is CRPRPIRPGTNYGYTF.

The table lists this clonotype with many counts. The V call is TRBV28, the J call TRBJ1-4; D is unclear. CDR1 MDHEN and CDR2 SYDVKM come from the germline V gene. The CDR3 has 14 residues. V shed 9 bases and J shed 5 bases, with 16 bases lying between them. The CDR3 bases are TGTGCCAGTGAAAACTTCAGAGGGAATGAAAAACTGTTTTTT. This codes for CASENFRGNEKLFF.

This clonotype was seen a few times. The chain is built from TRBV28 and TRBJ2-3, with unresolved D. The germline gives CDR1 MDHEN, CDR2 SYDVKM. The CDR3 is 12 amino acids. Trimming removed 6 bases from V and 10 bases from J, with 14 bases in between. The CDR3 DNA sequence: TGTGCCAGCAGCTTCCCTAGTTCTGCGCAGTATTTT. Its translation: CASSFPSSAQYF.

CDR3 amino acids: CASSLRPKRDNEQFF. The CDR3 DNA is TGTGCCAGCAGCCTGCGCCCGAAGCGGGACAATGAGCAGTTCTTC. The rearrangement joins TRBV7-9 to TRBJ2-1; maybe TRBD2 (6 bases). The length of the CDR3 is 15 residues. The V and J ends lost 5 bases and 5 bases respectively, with 16 bases between them. Germline values: CDR1 SEHNR, CDR2 FQNEAQ (reference sequence).